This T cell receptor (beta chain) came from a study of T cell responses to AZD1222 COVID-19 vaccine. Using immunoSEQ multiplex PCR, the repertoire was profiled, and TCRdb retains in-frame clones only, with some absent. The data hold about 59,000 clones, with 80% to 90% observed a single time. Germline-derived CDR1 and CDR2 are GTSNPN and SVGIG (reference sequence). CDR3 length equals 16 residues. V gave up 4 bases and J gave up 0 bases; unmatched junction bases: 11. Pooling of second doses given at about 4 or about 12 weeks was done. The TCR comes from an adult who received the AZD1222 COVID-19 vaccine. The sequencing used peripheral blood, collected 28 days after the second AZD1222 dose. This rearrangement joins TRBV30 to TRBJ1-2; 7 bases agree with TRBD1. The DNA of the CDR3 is TGTGCCTGGATACAGGGGCTAGGGTGGACTAACTATGGCTACACCTTC. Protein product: CAWIQGLGWTNYGYTF. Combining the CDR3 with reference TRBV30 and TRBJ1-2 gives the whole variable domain SQTIHQWPATLVQPVGSPLSLECTVEGTSNPNLYWYRQAAGRGLQLLFYSVGIGQISSEVPQNLSASRPQDRQFILSSKKLLLSDSGFYLCAWIQGLGWTNYGYTFGSGTRLTVV.